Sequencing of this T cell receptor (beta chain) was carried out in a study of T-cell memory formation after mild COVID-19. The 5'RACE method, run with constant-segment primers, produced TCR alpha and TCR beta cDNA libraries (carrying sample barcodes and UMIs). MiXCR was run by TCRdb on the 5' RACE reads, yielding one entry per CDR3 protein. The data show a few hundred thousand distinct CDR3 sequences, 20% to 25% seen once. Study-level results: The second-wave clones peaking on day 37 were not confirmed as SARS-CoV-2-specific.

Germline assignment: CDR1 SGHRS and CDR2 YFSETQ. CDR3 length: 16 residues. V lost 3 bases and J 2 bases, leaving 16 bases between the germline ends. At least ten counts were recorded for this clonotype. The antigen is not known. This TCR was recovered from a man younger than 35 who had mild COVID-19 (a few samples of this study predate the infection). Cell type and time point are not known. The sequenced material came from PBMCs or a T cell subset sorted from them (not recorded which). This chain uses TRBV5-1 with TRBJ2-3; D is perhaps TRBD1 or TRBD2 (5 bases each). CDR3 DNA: TGCGCCAGCAGCTCCTCGGGGCTAGCCCTCACAGATACGCAGTATTTT. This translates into CASSSSGLALTDTQYF.